This is a list of T cell receptor beta chains from one sample in a study of T-cell reconstitution after alpha-beta-depleted transplantation in children. TCRdb redid the calling of the PCR reads with MiXCR, one entry per CDR3 protein. Altogether around 960,000 distinct CDR3 sequences are present, 25% to 35% being singletons, with the ten largest covering over 25%. The starting material was PBMCs, mostly from graft donor cells, obtained 360 days after TCRalphabeta/CD19-depleted stem cell transplant. The origin of the receptors is a boy younger than two who had a stem cell transplant for SCID, so the T cells may come from the graft donor. Each CDR3 is given with its conserved first and last residue. A D gene is named only where the DNA matches it firmly. Expanded clones are given a class, and other clones once, few, many or no size at all.

j_call	cdr3_length	v_call	d_call	clone_size	cdr3_nt	cdr3_aa
TRBJ1-1	14	TRBV20-1	TRBD1	few	TGCAGTGCTAGCCGAACGGGACAGGGGAGGGAAGCTTTCTTT	CSASRTGQGREAFF
TRBJ2-1	12	TRBV27	.	.	TGTGCCAGCAGTTTTGGGCCCCATGAGCAGTTCTTC	CASSFGPHEQFF
TRBJ2-7	14	TRBV15	.	few	TGTGCCACCAGCAGAGAACTCCTAGCCAGGGAGCAGTACTTC	CATSRELLAREQYF
TRBJ2-3	15	TRBV5-1	.	few	TGCGCCAGCAGCGGCGCTAGCGCGGGCACAGATACGCAGTATTTT	CASSGASAGTDTQYF
TRBJ2-2	15	TRBV29-1	.	.	TGCAGCGTTGAAGATACCCCAGGAGGAACCGGGGAGCTGTTTTTT	CSVEDTPGGTGELFF
TRBJ1-1	15	TRBV9	.	few	TGTGCCAGCGGCGCAGGGGTCTTTATGAACACTGAAGCTTTCTTT	CASGAGVFMNTEAFF
TRBJ1-2	13	TRBV6-1	.	few	TGTGCCAGCAATGGGGGGCACTCGGGCGGCTACACCTTC	CASNGGHSGGYTF
TRBJ1-4	15	TRBV5-8	.	few	TGTGCCAGCAGCTTGGAGTACAAGTGGGGCGAAAAACTGTTTTTT	CASSLEYKWGEKLFF
TRBJ2-1	13	TRBV2	.	many	TGTGCCAGCAGTGAAAAGCGGTACAATGAGCAGTTCTTC	CASSEKRYNEQFF
TRBJ2-7	15	TRBV4-1	.	.	TGCGCCAGCAGCCAAGGGGGACATTCAACCTACGAGCAGTACTTC	CASSQGGHSTYEQYF
TRBJ2-7	15	TRBV6-1	.	.	TGTGCCAGCATCGCCACACCCACGAGCTCCTACGAGCAGTACTTC	CASIATPTSSYEQYF
TRBJ2-1	15	TRBV15	.	.	TGTGCCACCAGAGCGGAGGGGGGGGCCCGCAATGAGCAGTTCTTC	CATRAEGGARNEQFF
TRBJ1-1	15	TRBV20-1	.	few	TGCAGTGCTACCCGAGGGCACGCTTTGAACACTGAAGCTTTCTTT	CSATRGHALNTEAFF
TRBJ1-3	15	TRBV4-3	.	.	TGCGCCAGCAGCCAAGATTTCGGGGCTGGAAACACCATATATTTT	CASSQDFGAGNTIYF
TRBJ1-1	16	TRBV4-3	.	few	TGCGCCAGCAGCCAAGATATCTTCGTGGGGGACACTGAAGCTTTCTTT	CASSQDIFVGDTEAFF
TRBJ1-5	13	TRBV18	.	.	TGTGCCAGCTCACCATCGGCCAATCAGCCCCAGCATTTT	CASSPSANQPQHF
TRBJ2-1	15	TRBV20-1	TRBD2	few	TGCAGTGTTCCTATTAGCGGGGGGCGGTACAATGAGCAGTTCTTC	CSVPISGGRYNEQFF
TRBJ2-5	16	TRBV5-1	TRBD2	few	TGCGCCAGCAGCTCACTAGCGGGGGCCCGAAGGGAGACCCAGTACTTC	CASSSLAGARRETQYF